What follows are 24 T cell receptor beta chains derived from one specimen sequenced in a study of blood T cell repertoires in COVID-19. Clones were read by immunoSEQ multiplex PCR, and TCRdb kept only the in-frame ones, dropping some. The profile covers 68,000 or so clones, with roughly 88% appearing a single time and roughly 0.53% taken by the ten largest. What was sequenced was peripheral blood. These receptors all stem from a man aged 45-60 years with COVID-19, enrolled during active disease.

The CDR3 loop reads CASSLEGWRGNGYTF. The CDR3 DNA reads as TGTGCCAGCAGCTTAGAGGGCTGGCGAGGGAACGGCTACACCTTC. The chain carries TRBV7-2 and TRBJ1-2; unclear D gene. The CDR3 contains 15 residues. Germline-derived CDR1 and CDR2 are SGHTA and FQGNSA. Trimming shortened V by 1 base and J by 8 bases, and 17 bases separated the two germline ends.

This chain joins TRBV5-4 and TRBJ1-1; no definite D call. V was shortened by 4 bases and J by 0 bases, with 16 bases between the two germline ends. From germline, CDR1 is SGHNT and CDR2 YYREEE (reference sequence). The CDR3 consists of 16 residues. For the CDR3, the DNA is TGTGCCAGCAGCCCGCCGGGTGTAGCGATGAACACTGAAGCTTTCTTT. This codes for CASSPPGVAMNTEAFF.

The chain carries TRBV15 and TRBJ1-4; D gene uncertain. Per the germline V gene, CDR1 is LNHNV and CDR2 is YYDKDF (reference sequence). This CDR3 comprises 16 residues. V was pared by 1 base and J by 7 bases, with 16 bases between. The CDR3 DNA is TGTGCCACCAGCAGAGGGAAGGACGGGAGAGGTGAAAAACTGTTTTTT. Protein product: CATSRGKDGRGEKLFF.

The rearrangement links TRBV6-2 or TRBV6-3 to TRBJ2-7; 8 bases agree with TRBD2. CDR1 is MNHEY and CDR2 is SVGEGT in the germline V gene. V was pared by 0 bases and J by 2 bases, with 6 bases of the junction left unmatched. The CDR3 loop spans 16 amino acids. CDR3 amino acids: CASSYSPSGGTYEQYF. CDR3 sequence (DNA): TGTGCCAGCAGTTACTCCCCGAGCGGGGGCACCTACGAGCAGTACTTC.

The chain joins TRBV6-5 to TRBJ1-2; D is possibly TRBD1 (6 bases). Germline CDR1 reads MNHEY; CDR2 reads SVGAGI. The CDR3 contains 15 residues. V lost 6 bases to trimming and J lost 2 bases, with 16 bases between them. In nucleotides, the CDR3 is TGTGCCAGCAGGGATCGGACAGTCTCGAACTATGGCTACACCTTC. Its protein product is CASRDRTVSNYGYTF.

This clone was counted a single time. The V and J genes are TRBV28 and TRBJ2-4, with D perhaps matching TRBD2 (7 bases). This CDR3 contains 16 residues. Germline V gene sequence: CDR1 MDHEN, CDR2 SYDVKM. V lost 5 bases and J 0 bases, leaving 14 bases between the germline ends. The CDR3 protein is CASSPMGGLAKNIQYF. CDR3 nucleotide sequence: TGTGCCAGCAGTCCTATGGGGGGGCTAGCCAAAAACATTCAGTACTTC.

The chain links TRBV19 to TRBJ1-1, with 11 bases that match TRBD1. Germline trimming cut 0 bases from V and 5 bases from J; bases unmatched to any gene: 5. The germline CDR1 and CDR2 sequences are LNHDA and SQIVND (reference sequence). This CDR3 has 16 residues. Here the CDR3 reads CASSIDPDRGPTEAFF. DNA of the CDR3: TGTGCCAGTAGTATAGACCCGGACAGGGGGCCAACTGAAGCTTTCTTT. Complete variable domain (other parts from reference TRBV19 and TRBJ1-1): DGGITQSPKYLFRKEGQNVTLSCEQNLNHDAMYWYRQDPGQGLRLIYYSQIVNDFQKGDIAEGYSVSREKKESFPLTVTSAQKNPTAFYLCASSIDPDRGPTEAFFGQGTRLTVV.

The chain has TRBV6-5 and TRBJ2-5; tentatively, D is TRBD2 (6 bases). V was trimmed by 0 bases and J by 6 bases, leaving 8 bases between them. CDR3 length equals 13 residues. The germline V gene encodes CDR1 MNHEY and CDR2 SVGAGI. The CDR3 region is CASSYSGRKTQYF. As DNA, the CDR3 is TGTGCCAGCAGTTACTCAGGGAGGAAGACCCAGTACTTC.

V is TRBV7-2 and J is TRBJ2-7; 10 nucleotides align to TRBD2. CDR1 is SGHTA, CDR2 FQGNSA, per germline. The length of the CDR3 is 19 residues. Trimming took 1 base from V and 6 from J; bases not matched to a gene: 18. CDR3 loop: CASSLGVAGGRPLRTEQYF. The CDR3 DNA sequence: TGTGCCAGCAGCTTAGGTGTAGCGGGAGGACGCCCGCTCCGCACCGAGCAGTACTTC.

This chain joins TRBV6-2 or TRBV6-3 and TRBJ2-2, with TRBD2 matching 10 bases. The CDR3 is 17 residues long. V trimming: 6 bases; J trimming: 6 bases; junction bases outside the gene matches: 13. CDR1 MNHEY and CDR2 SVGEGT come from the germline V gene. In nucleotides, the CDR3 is TGTGCCAGCAGCCGTCACGCTAGCGGGAGATCCCCCGGGGAGCTGTTTTTT. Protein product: CASSRHASGRSPGELFF.

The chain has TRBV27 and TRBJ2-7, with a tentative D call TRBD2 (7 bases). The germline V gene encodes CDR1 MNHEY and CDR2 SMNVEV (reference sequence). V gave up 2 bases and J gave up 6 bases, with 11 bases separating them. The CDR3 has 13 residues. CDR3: CASSLGGAGEQYF. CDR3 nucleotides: TGTGCCAGCAGTTTAGGGGGGGCCGGCGAGCAGTACTTC.

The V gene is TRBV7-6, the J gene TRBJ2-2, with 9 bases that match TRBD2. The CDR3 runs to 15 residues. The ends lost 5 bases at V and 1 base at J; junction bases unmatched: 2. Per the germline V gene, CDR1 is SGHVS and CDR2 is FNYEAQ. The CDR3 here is CASSKTSGNTGELFF. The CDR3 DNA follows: TGTGCCAGCAGCAAGACTAGCGGGAACACCGGGGAGCTGTTTTTT. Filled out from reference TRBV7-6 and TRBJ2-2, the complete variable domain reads GAGVSQSPRYKVTKRGQDVALRCDPISGHVSLYWYRQALGQGPEFLTYFNYEAQQDKSGLPNDRFSAERPEGSISTLTIQRTEQRDSAMYRCASSKTSGNTGELFFGEGSRLTVL.

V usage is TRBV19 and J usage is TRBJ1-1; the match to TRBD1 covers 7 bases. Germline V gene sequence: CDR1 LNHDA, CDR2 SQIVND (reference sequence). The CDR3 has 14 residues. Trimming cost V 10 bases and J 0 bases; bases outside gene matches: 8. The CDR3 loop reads CATTTGYLNTEAFF. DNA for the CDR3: TGTGCCACCACGACAGGGTACCTGAACACTGAAGCTTTCTTT.

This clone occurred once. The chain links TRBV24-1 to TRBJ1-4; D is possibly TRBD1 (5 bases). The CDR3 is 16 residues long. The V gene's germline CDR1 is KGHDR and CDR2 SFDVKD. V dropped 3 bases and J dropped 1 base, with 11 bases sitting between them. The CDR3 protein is CATSDPGGETNEKLFF. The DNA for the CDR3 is TGTGCCACCAGTGATCCGGGGGGGGAAACTAATGAAAAACTGTTTTTT.

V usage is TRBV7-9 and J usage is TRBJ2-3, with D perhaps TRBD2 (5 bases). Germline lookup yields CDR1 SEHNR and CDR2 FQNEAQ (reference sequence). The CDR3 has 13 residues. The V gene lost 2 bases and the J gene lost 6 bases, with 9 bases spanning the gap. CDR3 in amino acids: CASSLSGGDTQYF. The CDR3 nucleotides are TGTGCCAGCAGCTTATCGGGCGGGGATACGCAGTATTTT.

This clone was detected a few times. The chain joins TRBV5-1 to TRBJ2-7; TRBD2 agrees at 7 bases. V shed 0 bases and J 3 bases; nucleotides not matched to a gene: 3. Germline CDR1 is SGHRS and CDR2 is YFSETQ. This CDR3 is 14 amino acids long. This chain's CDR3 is CASSLDPSGYEQYF. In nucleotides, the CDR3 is TGCGCCAGCAGCTTGGATCCTAGCGGCTACGAGCAGTACTTC.

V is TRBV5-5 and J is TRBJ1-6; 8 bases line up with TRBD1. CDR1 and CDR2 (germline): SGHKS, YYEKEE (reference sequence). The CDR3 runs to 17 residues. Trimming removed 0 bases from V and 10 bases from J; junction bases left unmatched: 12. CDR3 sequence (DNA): TGTGCCAGCAGCTTGGCCTCAGGTCAGGGGGCCTACTCACCCCTCCACTTT. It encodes CASSLASGQGAYSPLHF.

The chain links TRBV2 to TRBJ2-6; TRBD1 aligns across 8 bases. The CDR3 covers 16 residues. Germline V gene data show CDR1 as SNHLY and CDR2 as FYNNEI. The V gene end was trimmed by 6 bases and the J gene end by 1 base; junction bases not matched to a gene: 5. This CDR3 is CASRTTGVSGANVLTF. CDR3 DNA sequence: TGTGCCAGCAGAACGACAGGGGTGTCTGGGGCCAACGTCCTGACTTTC.

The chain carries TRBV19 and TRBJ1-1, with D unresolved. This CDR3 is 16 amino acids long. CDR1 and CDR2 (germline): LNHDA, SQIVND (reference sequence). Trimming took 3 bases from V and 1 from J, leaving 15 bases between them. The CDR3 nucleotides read TGTGCCAGTAGTATCCGGGGTTCTGAACGGAACACTGAAGCTTTCTTT. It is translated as CASSIRGSERNTEAFF.

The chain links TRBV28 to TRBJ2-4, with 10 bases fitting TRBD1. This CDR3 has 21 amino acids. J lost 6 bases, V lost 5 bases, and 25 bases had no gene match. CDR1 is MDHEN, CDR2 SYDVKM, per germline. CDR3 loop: CASSITPGVLGTGDPRNIQYF. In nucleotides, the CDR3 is TGTGCCAGCAGTATTACCCCCGGGGTCCTGGGGACAGGGGACCCAAGAAACATTCAGTACTTC.

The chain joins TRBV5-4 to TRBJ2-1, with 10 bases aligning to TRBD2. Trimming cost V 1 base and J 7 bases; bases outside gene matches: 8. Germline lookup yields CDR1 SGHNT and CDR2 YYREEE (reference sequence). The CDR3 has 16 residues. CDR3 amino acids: CASSLSGRAIVNEQFF. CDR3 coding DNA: TGTGCCAGCAGCTTGAGCGGGAGGGCCATCGTGAATGAGCAGTTCTTC.

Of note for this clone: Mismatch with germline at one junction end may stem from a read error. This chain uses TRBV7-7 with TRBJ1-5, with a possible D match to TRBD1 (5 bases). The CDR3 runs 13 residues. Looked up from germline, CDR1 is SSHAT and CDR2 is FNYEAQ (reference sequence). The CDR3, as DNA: TGTGCTAGCAGCTTAGCCAGGGATCAGCCCCAGCATTTT. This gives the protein CASSLARDQPQHF.

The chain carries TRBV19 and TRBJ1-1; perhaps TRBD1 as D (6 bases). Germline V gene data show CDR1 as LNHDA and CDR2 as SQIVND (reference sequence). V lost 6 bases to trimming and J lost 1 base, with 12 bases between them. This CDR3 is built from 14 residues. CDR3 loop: CASRNRAGNTEAFF. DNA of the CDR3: TGTGCCAGTAGAAACAGGGCGGGGAACACTGAAGCTTTCTTT.

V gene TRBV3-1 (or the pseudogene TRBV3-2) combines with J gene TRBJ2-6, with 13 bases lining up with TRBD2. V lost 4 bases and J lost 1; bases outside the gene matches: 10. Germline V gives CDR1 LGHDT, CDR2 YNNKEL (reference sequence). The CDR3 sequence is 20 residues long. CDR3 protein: CASSPQLAGGPGSGANVLTF. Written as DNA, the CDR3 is TGTGCCAGCAGCCCACAACTAGCGGGAGGGCCCGGGTCTGGGGCCAACGTCCTGACTTTC.